This passage covers 10 T cell receptor beta chains from one sample sequenced in a study of Ad26.COV2.S vaccination and SARS-CoV-2 variants. Treatment in this sample: some 20 received Ad26.COV2.S at low or high dose, single or two shots; roughly 5 received placebo; per-sample allocation not given. All samples were drawn on day 63, counting from the first vaccine or placebo injection. The data were produced by immunoSEQ multiplex PCR, yet TCRdb's version contains in-frame clones alone and is incomplete. The sample holds some 250,000 clones, roughly 88% seen once. The sequencing used peripheral blood, collected in a trial of Ad26.COV2.S vaccine versus placebo. These receptors came from a person between 18 and 65 years old who received the Ad26.COV2.S COVID-19 vaccine or a placebo.

The chain combines TRBV19 with TRBJ1-2, with D possibly TRBD1 on 6 matching bases. The CDR3 loop spans 15 amino acids. The V gene's germline CDR1 is LNHDA and CDR2 SQIVND (reference sequence). V lost 5 bases and J 4 bases, leaving 17 bases between the germline ends. CDR3 coding DNA: TGTGCCAGTAGTCAGGGCAGCGGGACAAGCTATGGCTACACCTTC. Its translation: CASSQGSGTSYGYTF.

The J gene is TRBJ2-2, the V gene TRBV5-1; either TRBD1 or TRBD2 may supply D (5 bases each). Trimming stripped 4 bases from V and 7 bases from J, with 11 bases between. The germline V gene encodes CDR1 SGHRS and CDR2 YFSETQ. The CDR3 is made up of 13 amino acids. DNA for the CDR3: TGCGCCAGCAGCCGGGACGGTGGCGGGGAGCTGTTTTTT. Translating gives CASSRDGGGELFF.

The chain uses TRBV7-2 and TRBJ1-1, with D unresolved. The CDR3 covers 13 residues. CDR1 is SGHTA, CDR2 FQGNSA, per germline. Trimming took 5 bases from V and 3 from J, leaving 10 bases between them. The CDR3 protein is CASSKRLYTEAFF. CDR3 coding DNA: TGTGCCAGCAGCAAACGACTCTACACTGAAGCTTTCTTT.

The chain combines TRBV30 with TRBJ1-2; D gene unclear. The CDR3 spans 15 residues. Between the trimmed V and J ends, which lost 0 bases and 2 bases, there was a span of 13 bases. Germline V CDR1 and CDR2: GTSNPN, SVGIG (reference sequence). The CDR3 region is CAWSVSLGRNYGYTF. In nucleotides, the CDR3 is TGTGCCTGGAGTGTCTCTTTAGGACGGAACTATGGCTACACCTTC.

This clone came up a few times. V usage is TRBV12-3 or TRBV12-4 and J usage is TRBJ1-5, with a possible D match to TRBD1 (6 bases). Trimming took off 8 bases at V and 1 base at J, with 9 bases between the two ends. The CDR3 sequence is 13 residues long. CDR3 bases: TGTGCCAGCGGCAGGGGCAGCAATCAGCCCCAGCATTTT. Residues: CASGRGSNQPQHF.

The CDR3 region has the DNA TGCAGTGCTAGTAGTGGGGCTTCCTACGAGCAGTACTTC. The encoded protein is CSASSGASYEQYF. This rearrangement joins TRBV20-1 to TRBJ2-7; weak D call: TRBD1 (5 bases). Germline CDR1 reads DFQATT; CDR2 reads SNEGSKA (reference sequence). Trimming shortened V by 3 bases and J by 1 base, and 10 bases separated the two germline ends. CDR3 size: 13 residues.

V gene TRBV18 combines with J gene TRBJ2-1; 15 bases agree with TRBD2. This CDR3 spans 20 amino acids. Per germline, CDR1 KGHSH and CDR2 LQKENI. J was trimmed by 10 bases and V by 3 bases; bases with no gene match: 19. The DNA of the CDR3 is TGTGCCAGCTCACCTGGGTCCGGGACTAGCGGGAGGCTGGGGAAGGACGAGCAGTTCTTC. Protein: CASSPGSGTSGRLGKDEQFF.

The V gene is TRBV4-3, the J gene TRBJ2-1; 7 nucleotides agree with TRBD2. Trimming removed 1 base from V and 8 bases from J; junction bases left unmatched: 8. Germline CDR1 LGHNA, CDR2 YSLEER. This CDR3 comprises 15 residues. CDR3 amino acids: CASSQVLGGIDEQFF. The CDR3 DNA reads TGCGCCAGCAGCCAAGTTTTGGGGGGGATCGATGAGCAGTTCTTC.

The rearrangement links TRBV5-5 to TRBJ1-5; D unresolved. V lost 0 bases to trimming and J lost 10 bases, with 11 bases between them. Germline-derived CDR1 and CDR2 are SGHKS and YYEKEE (reference sequence). The length of the CDR3 is 13 residues. The CDR3 region has the DNA TGTGCCAGCAGCTTGGCCCCCACGCAACCCCAGCATTTT. Its translation: CASSLAPTQPQHF.

This clone was seen a single time. The chain uses TRBV19 and TRBJ1-2; 7 bases align to TRBD1. Losses at the gene ends were 5 bases for V and 4 bases for J; bases not matched to a gene: 7. The CDR3 has 14 amino acids. Germline loops: CDR1 LNHDA, CDR2 SQIVND (reference sequence). In DNA form, the CDR3 reads TGTGCCAGTAGTTTAGGACAGGCCTTCTATGGCTACACCTTC. Its translation is CASSLGQAFYGYTF.